A single sample gave rise to the 21 T cell receptor beta chains below, sequenced in a study of blood T cell repertoires in COVID-19. Repertoires were generated with immunoSEQ multiplex PCR, while TCRdb's copy carries only in-frame clones and drops some. Of under 130,000 clones listed, about 80% were seen once; the top ten hold approximately 20%. What was sequenced was peripheral blood. These receptors all come from a woman aged 65 to 85 with acute or convalescent COVID-19.

The chain joins TRBV4-1 to TRBJ1-2; TRBD1 is a possible D gene (5 bases). The CDR3 contains 14 residues. Looked up from germline, CDR1 is MGHRA and CDR2 is YSYEKL. Trimming took 2 bases from V and 7 from J, leaving 14 bases between them. The CDR3 loop is CASSQTTGGAGYTF. CDR3 nucleotides: TGCGCCAGCAGCCAAACTACGGGAGGGGCTGGCTACACCTTC.

The chain joins TRBV29-1 to TRBJ2-2; D ambiguous. This CDR3 region has 15 residues. Germline CDR1 SQVTM, CDR2 ANQGSEA. Trimming cost V 2 bases and J 4 bases, with 14 bases left between them. CDR3 in amino acids: CSVESGFRGTGELFF. CDR3 sequence (DNA): TGCAGCGTTGAATCTGGGTTCCGAGGCACCGGGGAGCTGTTTTTT.

The V call is TRBV7-2, the J call TRBJ2-6; perhaps TRBD1 as D (5 bases). The germline gives CDR1 SGHTA, CDR2 FQGNSA. The length of the CDR3 is 17 residues. Deletions cut 2 bases from V and 1 base from J, with 12 bases between. The CDR3 loop reads CASSLTQTASGANVLTF. Here the CDR3 DNA reads TGTGCCAGCAGCTTAACGCAGACAGCTTCTGGGGCCAACGTCCTGACTTTC.

The gene calls are TRBV13 and TRBJ1-1; tentative D call: TRBD1 (6 bases). V lost 3 bases and J 8 bases, leaving 10 bases between the germline ends. CDR3 length: 12 amino acids. Germline CDR1 PRHDT, CDR2 FYEKMQ (reference sequence). The CDR3 protein is CASSFGDREAFF. The CDR3 DNA reads as TGTGCCAGCAGCTTTGGCGACAGGGAAGCTTTCTTT.

V and J are TRBV7-2 and TRBJ2-1; TRBD2 might be the D (7 bases). The germline gives CDR1 SGHTA, CDR2 FQGNSA. The ends were cut back, 1 base at V and 2 bases at J, with 12 bases in the middle. The CDR3 is made up of 16 amino acids. CDR3 sequence reads: CASSLEGGGPYNEQFF. The CDR3 coding sequence is TGTGCCAGCAGCTTAGAAGGGGGGGGACCCTACAATGAGCAGTTCTTC.

V usage is TRBV10-1 and J usage is TRBJ1-1, with 8 positions matching TRBD1. After removal of 10 bases from V and 4 bases from J, the junction contained 8 bases not matched to a gene. This CDR3 has 13 residues. Per the germline V gene, CDR1 is WNHNN and CDR2 is SYGVQD (reference sequence). CDR3 sequence (DNA): TGCGCCACCAGACAAGACAGGGGCACTGAAGCTTTCTTT. As protein: CATRQDRGTEAFF.

The genes are TRBV19 and TRBJ1-1, with 7 positions matching TRBD1. Trimming cost V 5 bases and J 1 base; bases outside gene matches: 4. The CDR3 is 14 residues long. The germline V gene has CDR1 LNHDA and CDR2 SQIVND (reference sequence). CDR3 in DNA: TGTGCCAGTAGTGCCCGACAGGGGAACACTGAAGCTTTCTTT. Its translation is CASSARQGNTEAFF.

Only a few counts were recorded for this clone. This chain links TRBV7-9 with TRBJ2-3; no reliable D call. Germline V gene sequence: CDR1 SEHNR, CDR2 FQNEAQ (reference sequence). This CDR3 region has 14 residues. Between the trimmed V and J ends, which lost 4 bases and 0 bases, there was a span of 8 bases. The DNA for the CDR3 is TGTGCCAGCAGCTCGCGGAACAGCACAGATACGCAGTATTTT. This sequence encodes CASSSRNSTDTQYF.

The chain joins TRBV7-6 to TRBJ1-2; 10 nucleotides agree with TRBD1. The V and J ends lost 1 base and 6 bases, in that order; junction bases with no gene match: 5. Germline V gene data show CDR1 as SGHVS and CDR2 as FNYEAQ. The CDR3 has 15 residues. CDR3 residues: CASSLGPGQGHGYTF. The CDR3 DNA is TGTGCCAGCAGCTTAGGTCCGGGACAGGGGCATGGCTACACCTTC. Full variable domain (rest looked up from reference TRBV7-6 and TRBJ1-2): GAGVSQSPRYKVTKRGQDVALRCDPISGHVSLYWYRQALGQGPEFLTYFNYEAQQDKSGLPNDRFSAERPEGSISTLTIQRTEQRDSAMYRCASSLGPGQGHGYTFGSGTRLTVV.

The rearrangement links TRBV10-3 to TRBJ1-6; tentative D call: TRBD1 (6 bases). The CDR3 is 14 amino acids. Trimming cost V 6 bases and J 3 bases, with 9 bases left between them. Germline-derived CDR1 and CDR2 are ENHRY and SYGVKD. CDR3 sequence reads: CAIRKDSYNSPLHF. The DNA for the CDR3 is TGTGCCATCAGGAAGGACAGCTATAATTCACCCCTCCACTTT.

This clone showed up just a few times. The CDR3 is CASSLYLGGATNEKLFF. DNA of the CDR3: TGTGCCAGCAGCTTATATCTAGGAGGCGCAACTAATGAAAAACTGTTTTTT. The J gene is TRBJ1-4, the V gene TRBV13, with D unclear. Trimming took 2 bases from V and 0 from J, leaving 13 bases between them. Germline CDR1 PRHDT, CDR2 FYEKMQ (reference sequence). CDR3 length: 17 amino acids.

This clone showed up many times. This chain uses TRBV4-1 with TRBJ1-6; the match to TRBD1 covers 7 bases. Germline CDR1 reads MGHRA; CDR2 reads YSYEKL. The CDR3 is 16 amino acids. V was clipped by 4 bases and J by 6 bases; unmatched bases: 9. CDR3 sequence reads: CASSPPTGLANSPLHF. Here the CDR3 DNA reads TGCGCCAGCAGCCCTCCGACAGGGTTGGCTAATTCACCCCTCCACTTT.

The gene calls are TRBV29-1 and TRBJ2-5, with D possibly being TRBD2 (6 bases). Germline V gene data show CDR1 as SQVTM and CDR2 as ANQGSEA. This CDR3 region has 13 residues. Trimming took off 6 bases at V and 2 bases at J, with 13 bases between the two ends. This CDR3 is CSVAGGPQETQYF. CDR3 DNA sequence: TGCAGCGTGGCCGGGGGACCACAAGAGACCCAGTACTTC.

This clone was recorded a few times. This chain uses TRBV7-9 with TRBJ1-1; D ambiguous. Trimming left V 4 bases short and J 4 bases short, with 19 bases between. Germline-derived CDR1 and CDR2 are SEHNR and FQNEAQ (reference sequence). CDR3 length: 16 residues. The CDR3 here is CASSSREGRSITEAFF. In DNA form, the CDR3 reads TGTGCCAGCAGCTCGCGGGAGGGCAGATCCATCACTGAAGCTTTCTTT.

Here the CDR3 DNA reads TGTGCCAGCAGTGCGCTCCTCGGACAGGGAAGAGAGACCCAGTACTTC. The encoded protein is CASSALLGQGRETQYF. The chain couples TRBV6-1 to TRBJ2-5; 8 bases are shared with TRBD1. Germline V gives CDR1 MNHNS, CDR2 SASEGT. V lost 4 bases and J lost 4; bases outside the gene matches: 11. This CDR3 contains 16 residues.

The chain links TRBV3-1 (or the pseudogene TRBV3-2) to TRBJ1-6, with D possibly TRBD1 on 6 matching bases. The CDR3 is 17 amino acids. V lost 4 bases, J lost 8 bases, and 21 bases lay in between. Germline CDR1 and CDR2: LGHDT and YNNKEL (reference sequence). The CDR3 region has the DNA TGTGCCAGCAGCCTTACAGGGTTTCGAATTACGGATTCACCCCTCCACTTT. Amino acid sequence: CASSLTGFRITDSPLHF.

This clone was found once. The CDR3 reads CAISMSGLNTGELFF. The CDR3 coding sequence is TGTGCCATCAGTATGTCGGGACTCAACACCGGGGAGCTGTTTTTT. The chain couples TRBV10-3 to TRBJ2-2; maybe TRBD2 (6 bases). Germline lookup yields CDR1 ENHRY and CDR2 SYGVKD. Trimming shortened V by 5 bases and J by 2 bases, and 12 bases separated the two germline ends. The CDR3 totals 15 residues.

This clone was detected only a few times. The chain uses TRBV10-2 and TRBJ2-5; 13 nucleotides agree with TRBD2. CDR1 WSHSY and CDR2 SAAADI come from the germline V gene. J was trimmed by 2 bases and V by 2 bases; bases with no gene match: 2. This CDR3 is built from 16 residues. The DNA of the CDR3 is TGCGCCAGCAGTGAGCGACTAGCGGGGGGTCAAGAGACCCAGTACTTC. It translates to CASSERLAGGQETQYF.

This rearrangement joins TRBV2 to TRBJ1-1; tentatively, D is TRBD1 (6 bases). CDR1 and CDR2 (germline): SNHLY, FYNNEI. The V end was cut by 8 bases, the J end by 1 base, with 14 bases between. The length of the CDR3 is 14 residues. CDR3 DNA: TGTGCCAGCCGGGGACACAACTCGAACACTGAAGCTTTCTTT. As protein: CASRGHNSNTEAFF.

Sample share makes this clone medium-sized (0.01 to 0.1%). The rearrangement uses TRBV5-4 and TRBJ2-7; D unresolved. The V end lost 1 base, the J end lost 2 bases, and 10 bases lay between the germline ends. CDR3 size: 14 residues. The germline CDR1 and CDR2 sequences are SGHNT and YYREEE (reference sequence). CDR3 DNA sequence: TGTGCCAGCAGCTTGCATCCAGGAACCTACGAGCAGTACTTC. Amino acids: CASSLHPGTYEQYF.

This CDR3 is CASSLHSRTGSMNTEAFF. In DNA, the CDR3 is TGTGCCAGCAGCCTCCACTCCCGGACAGGATCTATGAACACTGAAGCTTTCTTT. V is TRBV3-1 (or the pseudogene TRBV3-2) and J is TRBJ1-1; 7 bases fit TRBD1. The V gene end was trimmed by 4 bases and the J gene end by 0 bases; junction bases not matched to a gene: 14. CDR3 length: 18 residues. Germline values: CDR1 LGHDT, CDR2 YNNKEL (reference sequence).